The clone carrying this T cell receptor (beta chain) was counted ten times or more. The data are from a study of T cell clonality in common variable immunodeficiency. Only in-frame clones appear in the TCRdb table, and some are missing; sequencing was by immunoSEQ multiplex PCR. Recorded here are 40,000 to 45,000 clones, none singletons. The material sequenced was peripheral blood mononuclear cells. The sequence derives from a person aged 18 to 75 in good health.

Partial CDR3 DNA: TGCGCCAGCAGTGAGTGTAGGGGTTTTAGGGTTGAAGAGACC. Its translation is CASSECRGFRVEET. The CDR3 in full is CASSECRGFRVEETQYF. The rearrangement links TRBV10-1 to TRBJ2-5; D may be TRBD1 (5 bases). Read coverage stops 3 residues before the CDR3 terminus; the germline J gene supplies the remainder. The CDR3 spans 17 residues. The V gene lost 1 base and the J gene lost 3 bases, with 18 bases spanning the gap. Per the germline V gene, CDR1 is WNHNN and CDR2 is SYGVQD (reference sequence).